The sequence of this T cell receptor (beta chain) was determined in a study of cytomegalovirus exposure and HLA in healthy donors. With 60 Vbeta and 13 Jbeta primers, the PCR was carried out. The protocol was immunoSEQ multiplex PCR, while the TCRdb copy is restricted to in-frame clones and leaves out a portion. This table holds around 70,000 clones, around 80% found once. Notes on this clone: The antigen is unknown.

The study's findings and limits: Looking again later, the authors saw that most CMV-associated TCR beta chains seemed HLA-restricted. No immune exposure information besides CMV serostatus was available. In a later analysis, an Asian-associated ancestry cluster reportedly showed fewer N-insertions than the roughly 690-donor mean.

The sequence derives from a girl under 18 in good health and CMV-seropositive. Sequenced sample: PBMCs.

The CDR3 DNA reads as TGTGCCAGCAGTCGGCAGGGCTATGGCTACACCTTC. It specifies CASSRQGYGYTF. The chain couples TRBV6-5 to TRBJ1-2; possibly TRBD1 for D (5 bases). Trimming removed 5 bases from V and 4 bases from J, with 8 bases in between. Germline CDR1 reads MNHEY; CDR2 reads SVGAGI. The CDR3 runs 12 residues.